Listed below are T cell receptor beta chains from one sample, sequenced in a study of shared clonotypes between healthy human individuals. TCRdb keeps only in-frame clones here, not all; method: immunoSEQ multiplex PCR. The sample contains almost 750,000 clones, roughly 72% of which appear only once. Specimen: memory CD4+ T cells sorted from blood. These receptors originate from a woman aged 25 to 45 in good health. The CDR3 runs from the conserved cysteine through the conserved F or W. The order of the fields is V gene, CDR3 protein.

v_call: TRBV15
cdr3_aa: CATSSPGLAGGNEQYF

v_call: TRBV2
cdr3_aa: CASRGDLYGYTF

v_call: TRBV30
cdr3_aa: CAWRMSPEGPQHF

v_call: TRBV29-1
cdr3_aa: CSVGGGVEQYF

v_call: TRBV5-1
cdr3_aa: CASSLSQGITGELFF

v_call: TRBV15
cdr3_aa: CATRENEKLFF

v_call: TRBV6-1
cdr3_aa: CASSEPPRQPQHF

v_call: TRBV10-3
cdr3_aa: CAISESAGNSYEQYF

v_call: TRBV29-1
cdr3_aa: CSVGMGGWNEQFF

v_call: TRBV6-1
cdr3_aa: CASTWDPSYEQYF

v_call: TRBV6-6
cdr3_aa: CASSPGQATYSPLHF

v_call: TRBV19
cdr3_aa: CASSPRGRTTYEQYF

v_call: TRBV5-4
cdr3_aa: CASSPVRFGAGADNEQFF

v_call: TRBV5-1
cdr3_aa: CASRLGGSSYNEQFF

v_call: TRBV28
cdr3_aa: CATFSSLNTEAFF

v_call: TRBV7-9
cdr3_aa: CASLDNQETQYF

v_call: TRBV19
cdr3_aa: CASSLAGGVTDTQYF

v_call: TRBV30
cdr3_aa: CAWGLQGDFDGYTF

v_call: TRBV28
cdr3_aa: CASSLGGTGGSQPQHF

v_call: TRBV20-1
cdr3_aa: CSAPRQLEAFF

v_call: TRBV6-5
cdr3_aa: CASSQAGYNEQFF

v_call: TRBV2
cdr3_aa: CASSLRMANTEAFF

v_call: TRBV9
cdr3_aa: CASSVDRDYWNTEAFF

v_call: TRBV15
cdr3_aa: CATSRGEGQGNEKLFF

v_call: TRBV29-1
cdr3_aa: CSVDRGQGKLRLNTEAFF

v_call: TRBV20-1
cdr3_aa: CSASWYEGQFF

v_call: TRBV6-5
cdr3_aa: CASSYSARFVAFF

v_call: TRBV6-1
cdr3_aa: CASSEGPGAYGYTF

v_call: TRBV19
cdr3_aa: CASSIGTLYEQYF

v_call: TRBV25-1
cdr3_aa: CASRAGTYNNEQFF

v_call: TRBV7-2
cdr3_aa: CASSPRWPESYNEQFF

v_call: TRBV6-5
cdr3_aa: CASSYGQPPYGYTF

v_call: TRBV28
cdr3_aa: CASSYGSGIQETQYF

v_call: TRBV19
cdr3_aa: CASSIGGAHTEAFF

v_call: TRBV2
cdr3_aa: CASSVQITGRQNYGYTF

v_call: TRBV27
cdr3_aa: CASSFLSSTDTQYF

v_call: TRBV28
cdr3_aa: CASSPSRGYEQYF

v_call: TRBV2
cdr3_aa: CASHETGADEQYF

v_call: TRBV13
cdr3_aa: CASSPRTGMPGELFF

v_call: TRBV28
cdr3_aa: CASIGGNDQPQHF

v_call: TRBV2
cdr3_aa: CASSERVDNNEKLFF

v_call: TRBV18
cdr3_aa: CASSQGHNNEKLFF

v_call: TRBV5-6
cdr3_aa: CASSYKISGSNTGELFF

v_call: TRBV5-4
cdr3_aa: CASSPSQYF

v_call: TRBV6-6
cdr3_aa: CASRLQRNEKLFF

v_call: TRBV5-1
cdr3_aa: CASSLGGYEQYF

v_call: TRBV28
cdr3_aa: CASSSRGSYNEQFF

v_call: TRBV6-6
cdr3_aa: CASSRLAGDLYNEQFF

v_call: TRBV6-5
cdr3_aa: CASSPARRTTYGYTF

v_call: TRBV19
cdr3_aa: CASSSGSTSVETQYF

v_call: TRBV29-1
cdr3_aa: CSVEKLAASTDTQYF

v_call: TRBV30
cdr3_aa: CAWRGQGENIQYF

v_call: TRBV28
cdr3_aa: CASSLGRGDTEAFF

v_call: TRBV28
cdr3_aa: CASSPGQGYEQYF

v_call: TRBV5-4
cdr3_aa: CASRAATDTDTQYF

v_call: TRBV7-9
cdr3_aa: CASSKRQGEAGELFF